The rows below give T cell receptor beta chains drawn from one sample of a study of blood T cell repertoires in COVID-19. Clones were read by immunoSEQ multiplex PCR, and TCRdb kept only the in-frame ones, dropping some. This sample has 120,000 or so clones; approximately 85% occur once, and the top ten carry 17%. Sequencing input: peripheral blood. Receptor source: a man aged 25-45 years with COVID-19, enrolled during active disease. CDR3s include the opening cysteine and the closing phenylalanine or tryptophan. Fields, in order: clone size, V gene, D gene, J gene, CDR3 protein, CDR3 DNA. A D gene is named only where the DNA matches it firmly. The size entry is marked missing in some rows and otherwise reads once, few, many or a size class.

.	TRBV19	TRBD1	TRBJ1-6	CASRLGPWDRYNSPLHF	TGTGCCAGTAGACTAGGACCTTGGGACAGATATAATTCACCCCTCCACTTT
.	TRBV20-1	.	TRBJ1-2	CSASSYSIEDNGYTF	TGCAGTGCTAGTTCGTATTCGATAGAAGACAATGGCTACACCTTC
.	TRBV1	.	TRBJ1-5	CTSSQERHLNQPQHF	TGCACCAGCAGCCAAGAGAGACACCTCAATCAGCCCCAGCATTTT
.	TRBV7-2	.	TRBJ2-5	CASSLTAQYF	TGTGCCAGCAGCTTGACAGCACAGTACTTC
.	TRBV18	.	TRBJ1-1	CASSQGGTGNTEAFF	TGTGCCAGCTCCCAAGGTGGTACAGGGAACACTGAAGCTTTCTTT
.	TRBV3-1/TRBV3-2	.	TRBJ1-1	CASSQEGGNSGAFF	TGTGCCAGCAGCCAAGAAGGCGGGAATTCCGGAGCTTTCTTT
few	TRBV6-6	.	TRBJ1-6	CASSSQGGFNSPLHF	TGTGCCAGCAGTTCCCAGGGAGGGTTCAATTCACCCCTCCACTTT
.	TRBV7-9	TRBD1	TRBJ2-7	CASSLEGTGVSYEQYF	TGTGCCAGCAGCTTAGAGGGGACAGGGGTCTCCTACGAGCAGTACTTC
.	TRBV7-9	TRBD1	TRBJ1-1	CASSYGTGLRTEAFF	TGTGCCAGCAGCTATGGGACAGGACTCAGGACTGAAGCTTTCTTT
once	TRBV11-3	TRBD1	TRBJ2-7	CASSSYLQGFHEQYF	TGTGCCAGCAGTTCATACTTACAGGGGTTCCACGAGCAGTACTTC
once	TRBV10-3	TRBD2	TRBJ2-1	CAISLAGGSYNEQFF	TGTGCCATCAGTTTAGCGGGGGGTTCGTACAATGAGCAGTTCTTC
.	TRBV9	TRBD1	TRBJ2-1	CASSVMGQGNEQFF	TGTGCCAGCAGCGTAATGGGACAGGGAAATGAGCAGTTCTTC
.	TRBV15	TRBD1	TRBJ2-3	CATSRGQGDTDTQYF	TGTGCCACCAGCAGAGGACAGGGGGACACAGATACGCAGTATTTT
.	TRBV10-3	TRBD1	TRBJ2-1	CAIMGTGGVINEQFF	TGTGCCATCATGGGGACAGGGGGCGTTATAAATGAGCAGTTCTTC
.	TRBV11-2	TRBD2	TRBJ2-7	CASSLAGGRREQYF	TGTGCCAGCAGCTTAGCGGGGGGGCGGCGGGAGCAGTACTTC